This TCR beta chain stems from a study of beta chain features in type 1 diabetes. Study conclusions and caveats: For Type 1 diabetes patients, all four CD4+ subsets carried TCRB CDR3s that were moderately but significantly shorter. The VDJ junctions of type 1 diabetes patients carried fewer insertions and more deletions.

Of the isolated RNA, all was reverse transcribed, and so the sequenced material was expressed TCRB transcripts. Measured with immunoSEQ multiplex PCR; TCRdb has only the in-frame clones, and not every one. In the table there are about 650,000 clones, over 10% of which are singletons. The germline V gene encodes CDR1 SGHTA and CDR2 FQGTGA. This CDR3 spans 13 amino acids. Trimming shortened V by 5 bases and J by 3 bases, and 10 bases separated the two germline ends. This clone was observed a few times. The antigen is undetermined. Sequencing was performed on naive CD4+ T cells from blood. The gene calls are TRBV7-3 and TRBJ1-1; perhaps TRBD1 as D (5 bases). The clonotype originates from a man aged 25-45 years with type 1 diabetes. This chain's CDR3 is CASSTGRDTEAFF. For the CDR3, the DNA is TGTGCCAGCAGCACAGGCAGGGACACTGAAGCTTTCTTT.